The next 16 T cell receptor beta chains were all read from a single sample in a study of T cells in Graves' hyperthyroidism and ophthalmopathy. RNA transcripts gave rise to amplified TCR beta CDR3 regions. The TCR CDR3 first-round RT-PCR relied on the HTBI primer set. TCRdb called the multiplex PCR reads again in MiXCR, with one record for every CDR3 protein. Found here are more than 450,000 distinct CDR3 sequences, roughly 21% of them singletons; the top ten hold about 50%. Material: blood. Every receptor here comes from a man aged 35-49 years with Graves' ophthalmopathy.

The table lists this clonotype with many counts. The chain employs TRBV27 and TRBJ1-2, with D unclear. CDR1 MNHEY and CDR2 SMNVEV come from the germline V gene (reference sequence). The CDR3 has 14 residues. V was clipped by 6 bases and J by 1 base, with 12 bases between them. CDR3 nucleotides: TGTGCCAGCAGCGAGGGCCGACTTAACTATGGCTACACCTTC. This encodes CASSEGRLNYGYTF.

The CDR3, as DNA: TGTGCCATCAGTGAGTACAGACAGGGCTATGGCTACACCTTC. It is translated as CAISEYRQGYGYTF. The chain joins TRBV10-3 to TRBJ1-2; the match to TRBD1 covers 7 bases. Trimming cost V 1 base and J 4 bases; bases outside gene matches: 3. The CDR3 covers 14 residues. Germline V gives CDR1 ENHRY, CDR2 SYGVKD.

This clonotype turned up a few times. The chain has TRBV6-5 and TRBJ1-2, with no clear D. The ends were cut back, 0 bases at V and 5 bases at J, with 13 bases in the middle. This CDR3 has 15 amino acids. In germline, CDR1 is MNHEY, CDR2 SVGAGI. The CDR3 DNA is TGTGCCAGCAGTTACTCGTCCGCAGTCCGATATGGCTACACCTTC. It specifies CASSYSSAVRYGYTF.

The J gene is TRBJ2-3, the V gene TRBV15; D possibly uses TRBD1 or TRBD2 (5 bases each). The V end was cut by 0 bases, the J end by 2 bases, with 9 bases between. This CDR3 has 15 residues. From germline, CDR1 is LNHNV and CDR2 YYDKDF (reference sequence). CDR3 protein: CATSRDLGDTDTQYF. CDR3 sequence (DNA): TGTGCCACCAGCAGAGATTTGGGGGACACAGATACGCAGTATTTT.

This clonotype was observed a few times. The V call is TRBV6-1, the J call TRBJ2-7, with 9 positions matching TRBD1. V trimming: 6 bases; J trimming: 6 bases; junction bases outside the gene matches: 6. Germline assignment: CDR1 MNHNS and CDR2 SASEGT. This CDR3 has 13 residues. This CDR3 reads CASSAGTGPEQYF. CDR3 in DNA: TGTGCCAGCAGCGCCGGGACAGGGCCCGAGCAGTACTTC.

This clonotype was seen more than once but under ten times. The CDR3: CASSQEVGYYEQYF. CDR3 bases: TGCGCCAGCAGCCAAGAGGTGGGATACTACGAGCAGTACTTC. This chain links TRBV4-3 with TRBJ2-7; D gene uncertain. Germline V gives CDR1 LGHNA, CDR2 YSLEER. Trimming removed 0 bases from V and 3 bases from J, with 9 bases in between. The CDR3 runs to 14 residues.

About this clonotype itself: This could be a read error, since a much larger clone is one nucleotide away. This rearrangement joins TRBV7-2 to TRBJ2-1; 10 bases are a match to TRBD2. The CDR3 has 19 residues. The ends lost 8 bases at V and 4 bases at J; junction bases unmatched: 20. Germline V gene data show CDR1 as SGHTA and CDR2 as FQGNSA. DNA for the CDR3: TGTGCCAGCCAGGGGCTAGCGGGAGCCGAGGGGCTCGGATACAATGAGCAGTTCTTC. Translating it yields CASQGLAGAEGLGYNEQFF.

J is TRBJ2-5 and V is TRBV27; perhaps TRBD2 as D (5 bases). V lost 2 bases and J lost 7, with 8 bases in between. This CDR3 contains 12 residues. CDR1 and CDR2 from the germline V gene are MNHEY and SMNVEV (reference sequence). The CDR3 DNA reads TGTGCCAGCAGTTTAGAGGGTGGGACCCAGTACTTC. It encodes CASSLEGGTQYF.

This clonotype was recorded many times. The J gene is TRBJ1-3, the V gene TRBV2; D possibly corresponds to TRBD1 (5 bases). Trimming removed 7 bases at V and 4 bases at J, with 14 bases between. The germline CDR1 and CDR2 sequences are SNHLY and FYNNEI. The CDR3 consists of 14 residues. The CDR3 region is CASTEPGYGNTIYF. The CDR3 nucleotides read TGTGCCAGCACCGAACCAGGGTACGGAAACACCATATATTTT. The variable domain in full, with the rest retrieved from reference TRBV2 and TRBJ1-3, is EPEVTQTPSHQVTQMGQEVILRCVPISNHLYFYWYRQILGQKVEFLVSFYNNEISEKSEIFDDQFSVERPDGSNFTLKIRSTKLEDSAMYFCASTEPGYGNTIYFGEGSWLTVV.

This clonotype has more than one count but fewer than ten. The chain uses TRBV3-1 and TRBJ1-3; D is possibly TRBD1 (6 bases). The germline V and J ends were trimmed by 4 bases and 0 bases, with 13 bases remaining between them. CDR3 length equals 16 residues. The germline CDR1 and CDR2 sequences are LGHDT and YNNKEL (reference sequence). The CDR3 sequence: CASSPTGGFSGNTIYF. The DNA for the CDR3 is TGTGCCAGCAGCCCGACAGGTGGCTTCTCTGGAAACACCATATATTTT.

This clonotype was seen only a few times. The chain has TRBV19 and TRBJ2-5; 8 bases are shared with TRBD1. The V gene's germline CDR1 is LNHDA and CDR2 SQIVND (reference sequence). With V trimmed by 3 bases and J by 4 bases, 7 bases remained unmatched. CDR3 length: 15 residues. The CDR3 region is CASSIRAGGLETQYF. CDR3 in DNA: TGTGCCAGTAGTATCCGGGCAGGGGGCCTAGAGACCCAGTACTTC. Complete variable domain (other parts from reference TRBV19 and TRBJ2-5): DGGITQSPKYLFRKEGQNVTLSCEQNLNHDAMYWYRQDPGQGLRLIYYSQIVNDFQKGDIAEGYSVSREKKESFPLTVTSAQKNPTAFYLCASSIRAGGLETQYFGPGTRLLVL.

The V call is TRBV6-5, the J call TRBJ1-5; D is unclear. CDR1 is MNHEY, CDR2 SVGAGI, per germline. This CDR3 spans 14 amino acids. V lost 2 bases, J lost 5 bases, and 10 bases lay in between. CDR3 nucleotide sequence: TGTGCCAGCAGTTACGATCCAGAATATCAGCCCCAGCATTTT. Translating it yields CASSYDPEYQPQHF.

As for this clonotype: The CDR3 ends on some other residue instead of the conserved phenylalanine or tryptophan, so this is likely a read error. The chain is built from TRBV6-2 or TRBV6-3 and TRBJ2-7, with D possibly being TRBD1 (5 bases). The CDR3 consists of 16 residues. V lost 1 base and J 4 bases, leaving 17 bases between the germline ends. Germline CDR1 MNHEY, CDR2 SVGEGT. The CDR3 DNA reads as TGTGCCAGCAGTTACTTAATGGGGCGGAACCATTACGAGCAGTACCTC. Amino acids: CASSYLMGRNHYEQYL.

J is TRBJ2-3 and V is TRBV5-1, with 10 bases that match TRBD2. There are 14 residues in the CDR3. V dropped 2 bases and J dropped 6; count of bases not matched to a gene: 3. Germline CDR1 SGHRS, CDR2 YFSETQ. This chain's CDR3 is CASSLSGGADTQYF. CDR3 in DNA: TGCGCCAGCAGCTTAAGCGGGGGGGCCGATACGCAGTATTTT.

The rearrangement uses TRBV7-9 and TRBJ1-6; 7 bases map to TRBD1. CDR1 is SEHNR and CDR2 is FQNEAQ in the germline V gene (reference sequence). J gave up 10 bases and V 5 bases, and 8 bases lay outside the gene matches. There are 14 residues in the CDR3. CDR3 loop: CASSPRQGGSPLHF. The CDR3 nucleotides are TGTGCCAGCAGCCCTCGACAGGGCGGATCACCCCTCCACTTT.

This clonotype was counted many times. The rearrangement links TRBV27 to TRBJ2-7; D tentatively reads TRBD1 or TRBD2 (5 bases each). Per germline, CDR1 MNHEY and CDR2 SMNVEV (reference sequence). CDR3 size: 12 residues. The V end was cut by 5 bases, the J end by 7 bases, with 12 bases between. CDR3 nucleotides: TGTGCCAGCAGTGGGACGGCTGGGGAGCAGTACTTC. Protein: CASSGTAGEQYF.